This T cell receptor (beta chain) was identified during a study of T cells after posttransplantation cyclophosphamide. Using immunoSEQ multiplex PCR, the repertoire was profiled, and TCRdb retains in-frame clones only, with some absent. The table records thousands of clones, more than 75% of them present only once. Whole-study findings and limits: Later post-transplant blood repertoires were often dominated by donor CD8+ memory clones. Tissue-infiltrating T cells from skin or gut overlapped little with blood T cells.

A marrow graft followed busulfan-fludarabine conditioning, with cyclophosphamide on days +3 and +4. About this clone itself: Its antigen is as yet unknown.

The ends were cut back, 1 base at V and 0 bases at J, with 10 bases in the middle. The CDR3 is 15 amino acids. Germline CDR1 and CDR2: LGHNA and YSLEER. The chain joins TRBV4-3 to TRBJ2-7; D may be TRBD1 (5 bases). The sample in question was PBMCs, obtained after allogeneic stem cell transplant with posttransplant cyclophosphamide. This clonotype was sampled from a female patient aged 40 to 55 who received an allogeneic stem cell transplant from an unrelated donor, was CMV-positive, and had no GVHD. The T cells may partly be graft donor cells. The DNA of the CDR3 is TGCGCCAGCAGCCAAGTTTCCCAGGGCTCCTACGAGCAGTACTTC. This encodes CASSQVSQGSYEQYF.